The 24 T cell receptor beta chains given below trace back to one sample, sequenced in a study of shared clonotypes between healthy human individuals. The protocol was immunoSEQ multiplex PCR, while the TCRdb copy is restricted to in-frame clones and leaves out a portion. The table lists 850,000 to 1,100,000 clones, roughly 80% of them singletons. Material for sequencing was memory CD4+ T cells from PBMCs. Subset indicated: CD45RA-negative fraction. Receptors originate from a man aged 18 to 30 in good health. Some clones in this sample may be carry-over from other donors' samples.

This chain joins TRBV28 and TRBJ1-2; 7 bases map to TRBD1. The germline CDR1 and CDR2 sequences are MDHEN and SYDVKM. This CDR3 contains 15 residues. Unmatched junction bases numbered 9, after V lost 1 base and J lost 7 bases. For the CDR3, the DNA is TGTGCCAGCAGTTTATCTGCGGCAGGGGGAGCTGGCTACACCTTC. Its translation: CASSLSAAGGAGYTF.

This chain links TRBV4-3 with TRBJ2-6, with 13 bases fitting TRBD2. Germline CDR1 and CDR2: LGHNA and YSLEER. V gave up 5 bases and J gave up 3 bases; unmatched junction bases: 7. The CDR3 is 18 residues long. The CDR3 protein is CASSSRTSGSFGANVLTF. The CDR3 bases are TGCGCCAGCAGCTCCAGGACTAGCGGGAGCTTTGGGGCCAACGTCCTGACTTTC.

As to this clone: The same CDR3 can be traced to other DNA sequences in this sample. The DNA for the CDR3 is TGTGCCAGCAGCCCAGGGTTAAACACTGAAGCTTTCTTT. Protein: CASSPGLNTEAFF. This chain links TRBV14 with TRBJ1-1; a possible D gene is TRBD1 (5 bases). CDR1 is SGHDN and CDR2 is FVKESK in the germline V gene. With 4 bases removed from V and 2 bases from J, the gap between germline ends came to 8 bases. CDR3 length equals 13 residues.

The rearrangement uses TRBV19 and TRBJ1-5; D ambiguous. The CDR3 runs to 14 residues. V was clipped by 6 bases and J by 2 bases, with 11 bases between them. Germline V gives CDR1 LNHDA, CDR2 SQIVND (reference sequence). In nucleotides, the CDR3 is TGTGCCAGTAGCCCCCCCCCGGGCAATCAGCCCCAGCATTTT. Translating gives CASSPPPGNQPQHF.

The chain carries TRBV28 and TRBJ1-3, with D hard to call. Trimming shortened V by 5 bases and J by 0 bases, and 11 bases separated the two germline ends. The CDR3 extends over 15 amino acids. Per the germline V gene, CDR1 is MDHEN and CDR2 is SYDVKM. Written as DNA, the CDR3 is TGTGCCAGCAGTCGCATCGCTGACTCTGGAAACACCATATATTTT. It specifies CASSRIADSGNTIYF.

The chain is built from TRBV5-1 and TRBJ2-7; 10 nucleotides align to TRBD1. Losses at the gene ends were 4 bases for V and 12 bases for J; bases not matched to a gene: 13. This CDR3 spans 14 amino acids. Germline lookup yields CDR1 SGHRS and CDR2 YFSETQ. CDR3 sequence reads: CASSAAGTGVEMYF. The CDR3 DNA follows: TGCGCCAGCAGCGCCGCCGGGACAGGGGTTGAGATGTACTTC.

This clone occurred once. The chain combines TRBV5-1 with TRBJ2-1; possibly TRBD1 or TRBD2 for D (5 bases each). The CDR3 consists of 12 residues. CDR1 and CDR2 (germline): SGHRS, YFSETQ. Trimming stripped 3 bases from V and 4 bases from J, with 5 bases between. CDR3 nucleotide sequence: TGCGCCAGCAGCTGGGGGTACAATGAGCAGTTCTTC. Amino acid sequence: CASSWGYNEQFF.

This chain links TRBV5-4 with TRBJ2-3; D remains ambiguous. CDR1 and CDR2 (germline): SGHNT, YYREEE (reference sequence). V lost 0 bases, J lost 2 bases, and 7 bases lay in between. The CDR3 spans 14 residues. The CDR3 loop reads CASSLGRVTDTQYF. The CDR3 DNA reads as TGTGCCAGCAGCTTGGGTCGGGTCACAGATACGCAGTATTTT.

The chain couples TRBV6-1 to TRBJ1-5; unclear D gene. Germline loops: CDR1 MNHNS, CDR2 SASEGT. This CDR3 contains 13 residues. Between the trimmed V and J ends, which lost 2 bases and 4 bases, there was a span of 6 bases. Written as DNA, the CDR3 is TGTGCCAGCAGTGAACAGAAGAATCAGCCCCAGCATTTT. Its translation is CASSEQKNQPQHF.

This rearrangement joins TRBV5-1 to TRBJ2-3; 13 nucleotides line up with TRBD2. V was clipped by 3 bases and J by 1 base; unmatched bases: 5. The germline gives CDR1 SGHRS, CDR2 YFSETQ. The CDR3 covers 17 residues. The CDR3 sequence: CASSWTGLAGGTDTQYF. CDR3 DNA: TGCGCCAGCAGCTGGACTGGACTAGCGGGGGGCACAGATACGCAGTATTTT.

J is TRBJ2-5 and V is TRBV28; TRBD2 agrees at 7 bases. The CDR3 has 14 amino acids. The trim removed 0 bases at V and 10 bases at J, leaving 8 bases unmatched. Germline V CDR1 and CDR2: MDHEN, SYDVKM. The CDR3 sequence is CASSLWGRRGVQYF. The CDR3 DNA sequence: TGTGCCAGCAGTTTATGGGGGCGTCGGGGGGTCCAGTACTTC. The whole variable domain, filled in from reference TRBV28 and TRBJ2-5, reads DVKVTQSSRYLVKRTGEKVFLECVQDMDHENMFWYRQDPGLGLRLIYFSYDVKMKEKGDIPEGYSVSREKKERFSLILESASTNQTSMYLCASSLWGRRGVQYFGPGTRLLVL.

V usage is TRBV5-4 and J usage is TRBJ2-7, with 10 nucleotides matching TRBD2. Germline lookup yields CDR1 SGHNT and CDR2 YYREEE (reference sequence). V lost 1 base and J lost 6; bases outside the gene matches: 7. The CDR3 length is 15 residues. DNA for the CDR3: TGTGCCAGCAGCTTGTACACTAGCGGGATAGGCGAGCAGTACTTC. Translation: CASSLYTSGIGEQYF.

The chain joins TRBV5-1 to TRBJ1-1; D remains ambiguous. Between the trimmed V and J ends, which lost 4 bases and 1 base, there was a span of 17 bases. The CDR3 length is 16 residues. Germline V gives CDR1 SGHRS, CDR2 YFSETQ. CDR3 nucleotides: TGCGCCAGCAGCGGTCAGAGTCGGCCGACGAACACTGAAGCTTTCTTT. Translating it yields CASSGQSRPTNTEAFF.

This sequence joins TRBV9 and TRBJ2-1, with a possible D match to TRBD2 (5 bases). CDR3 length equals 17 residues. In germline, CDR1 is SGDLS, CDR2 YYNGEE. Trimming shortened V by 2 bases and J by 3 bases, and 18 bases separated the two germline ends. Here the CDR3 DNA reads TGTGCCAGCAGCGTCGCCCCTAGCACCTCTTACTACAATGAGCAGTTCTTC. It specifies CASSVAPSTSYYNEQFF.

The rearrangement uses TRBV29-1 and TRBJ2-1; unclear D gene. V lost 7 bases and J lost 5, with 9 bases in between. Germline V gene sequence: CDR1 SQVTM, CDR2 ANQGSEA. The CDR3 runs to 11 residues. The CDR3 DNA reads as TGCAGCGCTATGACGAACAATGAGCAGTTCTTC. Its protein product is CSAMTNNEQFF.

V and J are TRBV19 and TRBJ1-4, with unresolved D. V dropped 5 bases and J dropped 6 bases, with 16 bases sitting between them. This CDR3 spans 15 amino acids. CDR1 is LNHDA, CDR2 SQIVND, per germline (reference sequence). The CDR3 DNA reads TGTGCCAGTAGTCCCGGCCTCCGGCGAGATGAAAAACTGTTTTTT. Amino acids: CASSPGLRRDEKLFF.

This clone showed up just a few times. This chain links TRBV6-1 with TRBJ2-7, with 7 bases matching TRBD2. CDR1 MNHNS and CDR2 SASEGT come from the germline V gene. The CDR3 is 12 residues long. V lost 7 bases to trimming and J lost 5 bases; unmatched junction nucleotides: 5. The CDR3 DNA reads TGTGCCAGCACGTCGGGAGGAAACGAGCAGTACTTC. This gives the protein CASTSGGNEQYF.

Only a few counts were recorded for this clone. The chain recombines TRBV29-1 with TRBJ2-7; 9 bases are shared with TRBD1. The CDR3 consists of 12 residues. The germline V gene has CDR1 SQVTM and CDR2 ANQGSEA. V was clipped by 6 bases and J by 6 bases; unmatched bases: 6. DNA of the CDR3: TGCAGCGTCAGGCCGGGACAGGGCGAGCAGTACTTC. Protein sequence: CSVRPGQGEQYF.

The rearrangement links TRBV5-1 to TRBJ1-3; D is uncertain. This CDR3 is built from 16 residues. Germline assignment: CDR1 SGHRS and CDR2 YFSETQ. V was trimmed by 0 bases and J by 0 bases, leaving 10 bases between them. The CDR3 nucleotides read TGCGCCAGCAGCTTGGGGAATCCGGCCTCTGGAAACACCATATATTTT. Translation: CASSLGNPASGNTIYF. Full variable domain (remainder filled in from reference TRBV5-1 and TRBJ1-3): KAGVTQTPRYLIKTRGQQVTLSCSPISGHRSVSWYQQTPGQGLQFLFEYFSETQRNKGNFPGRFSGRQFSNSRSEMNVSTLELGDSALYLCASSLGNPASGNTIYFGEGSWLTVV.

V is TRBV5-1 and J is TRBJ1-4; D might be TRBD1 (6 bases). Trimming took 4 bases from V and 6 from J, leaving 13 bases between them. The CDR3 length is 14 residues. The germline CDR1 and CDR2 sequences are SGHRS and YFSETQ. The CDR3 region has the DNA TGCGCCAGCAGCCGGACAGACGGTCATGAAAAACTGTTTTTT. This gives the protein CASSRTDGHEKLFF.

This rearrangement joins TRBV6-5 to TRBJ2-3, with a weak D call TRBD2 (6 bases). This CDR3 has 15 amino acids. The germline V gene encodes CDR1 MNHEY and CDR2 SVGAGI. V lost 0 bases and J 4 bases, leaving 11 bases between the germline ends. The CDR3 DNA reads TGTGCCAGCAGTTACTCGATTGGGGGGTCAGATACGCAGTATTTT. Translation: CASSYSIGGSDTQYF.

Notes on this clone: A junction end diverges from the germline sequence, so it may reflect a read error. The genes are TRBV4-2 and TRBJ2-5, with TRBD2 matching 12 bases. The CDR3 loop spans 16 amino acids. Germline CDR1 and CDR2: LGHNA and YNFKEQ. For the CDR3, the DNA is TGTGCCAGAAGCCCATCGACCGGGACTAGCGGGGAGACCCAGTACTTC. This encodes CARSPSTGTSGETQYF.

The chain recombines TRBV5-1 with TRBJ1-2; D is ambiguous. V lost 4 bases and J 4 bases, leaving 8 bases between the germline ends. The CDR3 sequence is 12 residues long. CDR1 is SGHRS and CDR2 is YFSETQ in the germline V gene. This CDR3 is CASSEQSYGYTF. The CDR3 nucleotides read TGCGCCAGCAGCGAACAAAGCTATGGCTACACCTTC.

This clone appeared once. As DNA, the CDR3 is TGTGCCAGCAGCGTAGAAGCGGGGACAGGGTGGGAGACCCAGTACTTC. It is translated as CASSVEAGTGWETQYF. The J gene is TRBJ2-5, the V gene TRBV9; 9 bases agree with TRBD1. The CDR3 is 16 residues long. Losses at the gene ends were 0 bases for V and 5 bases for J; bases not matched to a gene: 8. Germline CDR1 reads SGDLS; CDR2 reads YYNGEE.